The 3 T cell receptor beta chains presented below share a single source sample, sequenced in a study of T-cell memory formation after mild COVID-19. MiXCR, applied by TCRdb to the 5' RACE reads, yields one record per CDR3 protein. The sample carries a few hundred thousand distinct CDR3 sequences, around 20% recorded once. The sequencing sample was made of PBMCs or a T cell subset sorted from them (not recorded which). The receptors derive from an adult woman who had mild COVID-19 (a few samples of this study predate the infection). Cell type and time point are not known.

V gene TRBV7-8 combines with J gene TRBJ2-1; 8 bases agree with TRBD1. This CDR3 is 17 amino acids long. Trimming cost V 7 bases and J 1 base; bases outside gene matches: 12. Per germline, CDR1 SGHVS and CDR2 FQNEAQ. The CDR3 sequence: CASIRQGTARSYNEQFF. In DNA form, the CDR3 reads TGTGCCAGCATCAGACAGGGGACCGCGAGATCCTACAATGAGCAGTTCTTC.

The chain carries TRBV5-1 and TRBJ2-1; 13 positions match TRBD2. The CDR3 contains 15 residues. Germline V CDR1 and CDR2: SGHRS, YFSETQ. Losses at the gene ends were 1 base for V and 10 bases for J; bases not matched to a gene: 5. CDR3 protein: CASSLTSGGALEQFF. The CDR3 DNA reads as TGCGCCAGCAGCTTGACTAGCGGGGGGGCGTTGGAGCAGTTCTTC.

The rearrangement joins TRBV19 to TRBJ2-1; D is unclear. The CDR3 extends over 15 amino acids. The V end lost 3 bases, the J end lost 8 bases, and 17 bases lay between the germline ends. Germline V gives CDR1 LNHDA, CDR2 SQIVND (reference sequence). This CDR3 reads CASSIHSVVLDEQFF. CDR3 bases: TGTGCCAGTAGTATCCACTCGGTCGTCTTGGATGAGCAGTTCTTC.